The entry below gives a single TCR beta chain sequence along with its context. V lost 2 bases and J lost 6, with 16 bases in between. Germline values: CDR1 KGHSH, CDR2 LQKENI. CDR3 length: 15 amino acids. This sample was taken from a study of blood T cells in healthy people across ages. No fewer than 6 million PBMCs went into each sample. Then a second PCR, running roughly 7 to 11 cycles, was carried out with a sample-barcoded 5' primer and a J-beta primer mix. Samples each returned at least 3 million CDR3-containing paired-end reads. TCRdb re-derived calls from the 5' RACE reads in MiXCR, one entry per CDR3 protein. The table records hundreds of thousands of distinct CDR3 sequences, approximately 30% of them present only once.

The receptor was isolated from an elderly woman in good health. The chain links TRBV18 to TRBJ1-2; the D gene is possibly TRBD1 (6 bases). Input material: blood. CDR3 DNA: TGTGCCAGCTCACCAAAAGTGGGGGGCGTAGATGGCTACACCTTC. Protein: CASSPKVGGVDGYTF.